One sample yielded the 21 T cell receptor beta chains listed below, sequenced in a study of CD8+ T cells in alopecia areata. After isolation, RNA underwent reverse transcription to generate cDNA as the sequencing template. Libraries were prepared by immunoSEQ multiplex PCR; TCRdb keeps only in-frame clonotypes and omits some of them. This sample has some 180,000 clones, with roughly 60% found just once. This sample comprised CD4+ T cells sorted from blood, obtained at week 0. The receptor source for this set is a human donor with alopecia areata.

The V and J genes are TRBV4-1 and TRBJ1-2; D might be TRBD1 (6 bases). Deletions cut 3 bases from V and 2 bases from J, with 13 bases between. This CDR3 comprises 15 residues. Per the germline V gene, CDR1 is MGHRA and CDR2 is YSYEKL. CDR3 sequence reads: CASSHPGHQNYGYTF. CDR3 nucleotide sequence: TGCGCCAGCAGCCACCCGGGACACCAGAACTATGGCTACACCTTC.

The chain has TRBV5-6 and TRBJ1-1; D is perhaps TRBD1 (6 bases). Germline V gene lookup returns CDR1 SGHDT and CDR2 YYEEEE. The CDR3 sequence is 14 residues long. The V end was cut by 2 bases, the J end by 7 bases, with 15 bases between. CDR3 sequence (DNA): TGTGCCAGCAGCTTAGAGGGGGGCTACGGTGAAGCTTTCTTT. Protein: CASSLEGGYGEAFF.

V usage is TRBV25-1 and J usage is TRBJ1-1, with a weak D call TRBD1 (6 bases). There are 14 residues in the CDR3. V was shortened by 6 bases and J by 8 bases, with 19 bases between the two germline ends. Germline V gene lookup returns CDR1 MGHDK and CDR2 SYGVNS. CDR3 sequence: CASRGAVPAGEAFF. The CDR3 DNA is TGTGCCAGCAGGGGGGCGGTCCCGGCCGGGGAAGCTTTCTTT.

The rearrangement joins TRBV29-1 to TRBJ2-3; the D is unclear. The V end lost 4 bases, the J end lost 5 bases, and 16 bases lay between the germline ends. The CDR3 spans 14 residues. Germline lookup yields CDR1 SQVTM and CDR2 ANQGSEA. In nucleotides, the CDR3 is TGCAGCGTTGCAGGATCGAGAAAAATAGATACGCAGTATTTT. Its translation is CSVAGSRKIDTQYF.

V gene TRBV29-1 combines with J gene TRBJ1-4; D possibly corresponds to TRBD1 (5 bases). Trimming left V 1 base short and J 4 bases short, with 13 bases between. This CDR3 contains 15 residues. Germline CDR1 SQVTM, CDR2 ANQGSEA. This chain's CDR3 is CSVEGVPGGNEKLFF. The DNA for the CDR3 is TGCAGCGTTGAAGGTGTTCCGGGGGGTAATGAAAAACTGTTTTTT. Complete variable domain (other parts from reference TRBV29-1 and TRBJ1-4): SAVISQKPSRDICQRGTSLTIQCQVDSQVTMMFWYRQQPGQSLTLIATANQGSEATYESGFVIDKFPISRPNLTFSTLTVSNMSPEDSSIYLCSVEGVPGGNEKLFFGSGTQLSVL.

This clone showed up just a few times. This chain uses TRBV5-1 with TRBJ1-2; D not resolved. The V end lost 6 bases, the J end lost 8 bases, and 20 bases lay between the germline ends. The germline CDR1 and CDR2 sequences are SGHRS and YFSETQ. The CDR3 runs to 14 residues. CDR3 DNA sequence: TGCGCCAGCAACACCCCCTCCGGAGCGGAAGGCTACACCTTC. Translation: CASNTPSGAEGYTF.

The rearrangement links TRBV9 to TRBJ2-5; 8 nucleotides align to TRBD2. This CDR3 contains 17 residues. Trimming at V came to 0 bases and at J to 5 bases, leaving 12 bases not matched to a gene. The germline V gene encodes CDR1 SGDLS and CDR2 YYNGEE. This chain's CDR3 is CASSVGWGLGPGETQYF. CDR3 nucleotides: TGTGCCAGCAGCGTAGGATGGGGACTAGGGCCCGGGGAGACCCAGTACTTC. The whole variable domain, remainder taken from reference TRBV9 and TRBJ2-5, is DSGVTQTPKHLITATGQRVTLRCSPRSGDLSVYWYQQSLDQGLQFLIQYYNGEERAKGNILERFSAQQFPDLHSELNLSSLELGDSALYFCASSVGWGLGPGETQYFGPGTRLLVL.

The chain couples TRBV5-1 to TRBJ1-1; D is possibly TRBD1 (5 bases). Looked up from germline, CDR1 is SGHRS and CDR2 is YFSETQ. V was cut by 4 bases and J by 4 bases, with 8 bases left in between. This CDR3 has 12 residues. CDR3: CASSETGTEAFF. The CDR3 DNA follows: TGCGCCAGCAGCGAAACAGGCACTGAAGCTTTCTTT.

The chain combines TRBV11-2 with TRBJ1-4; tentative D call: TRBD1 (5 bases). CDR3 length: 15 residues. The germline V gene has CDR1 SGHAT and CDR2 FQNNGV. Between the trimmed V and J ends, which lost 5 bases and 1 base, there was a span of 11 bases. The DNA of the CDR3 is TGTGCCAGCAGCACGGGGGTGCGAACTAATGAAAAACTGTTTTTT. This sequence encodes CASSTGVRTNEKLFF.

The chain recombines TRBV2 with TRBJ2-7, with D unresolved. There are 15 residues in the CDR3. Germline loops: CDR1 SNHLY, CDR2 FYNNEI. The V gene lost 5 bases and the J gene lost 6 bases, with 20 bases spanning the gap. The CDR3 DNA follows: TGTGCCAGCAGTTCGCAACGGACGGACCGCCGCGAGCAGTACTTC. Translation gives CASSSQRTDRREQYF. Filled out from reference TRBV2 and TRBJ2-7, the complete variable domain reads EPEVTQTPSHQVTQMGQEVILRCVPISNHLYFYWYRQILGQKVEFLVSFYNNEISEKSEIFDDQFSVERPDGSNFTLKIRSTKLEDSAMYFCASSSQRTDRREQYFGPGTRLTVT.

V gene TRBV7-2 combines with J gene TRBJ2-5; tentative D call: TRBD2 (6 bases). The CDR3 covers 14 residues. Trimming shortened V by 5 bases and J by 5 bases, and 15 bases separated the two germline ends. Looked up from germline, CDR1 is SGHTA and CDR2 is FQGNSA. The CDR3 is CASSTGSSMETQYF. The CDR3 DNA is TGTGCCAGCAGCACCGGGAGTAGCATGGAGACCCAGTACTTC.

The gene calls are TRBV29-1 and TRBJ1-1; 10 bases map to TRBD1. This CDR3 is built from 15 residues. Looked up from germline, CDR1 is SQVTM and CDR2 is ANQGSEA. After removal of 4 bases from V and 1 base from J, the junction contained 6 bases not matched to a gene. In DNA form, the CDR3 reads TGCAGCGTTGCGGGACAGGGGAATAAGAACACTGAAGCTTTCTTT. It yields the protein CSVAGQGNKNTEAFF. The full variable domain, with the rest looked up from reference TRBV29-1 and TRBJ1-1, is SAVISQKPSRDICQRGTSLTIQCQVDSQVTMMFWYRQQPGQSLTLIATANQGSEATYESGFVIDKFPISRPNLTFSTLTVSNMSPEDSSIYLCSVAGQGNKNTEAFFGQGTRLTVV.

The chain employs TRBV28 and TRBJ2-7; D perhaps matches TRBD1 (5 bases). The germline CDR1 and CDR2 sequences are MDHEN and SYDVKM. V was cut by 3 bases and J by 2 bases, with 11 bases left in between. The length of the CDR3 is 14 residues. The DNA for the CDR3 is TGTGCCAGCAGTTTGTCACAGGTTACCTACGAGCAGTACTTC. Translated, it gives CASSLSQVTYEQYF. The full variable domain, with the rest looked up from reference TRBV28 and TRBJ2-7, is DVKVTQSSRYLVKRTGEKVFLECVQDMDHENMFWYRQDPGLGLRLIYFSYDVKMKEKGDIPEGYSVSREKKERFSLILESASTNQTSMYLCASSLSQVTYEQYFGPGTRLTVT.

This sequence joins TRBV5-1 and TRBJ1-2; D gene uncertain. Germline loops: CDR1 SGHRS, CDR2 YFSETQ. V shed 0 bases and J shed 2 bases, with 11 bases lying between them. The CDR3 sequence is 15 residues long. CDR3 residues: CASSLDRATNYGYTF. The CDR3, as DNA: TGCGCCAGCAGCTTGGATCGAGCCACCAACTATGGCTACACCTTC.

The V gene is TRBV5-1, the J gene TRBJ2-7, with a weak D call TRBD1 (7 bases). Trimming took 6 bases from V and 2 from J, leaving 15 bases between them. This CDR3 comprises 14 residues. The V gene's germline CDR1 is SGHRS and CDR2 YFSETQ. DNA of the CDR3: TGCGCCAGCAAAAGCCAGGGGGGCCCCTACGAGCAGTACTTC. It yields the protein CASKSQGGPYEQYF.

The gene calls are TRBV29-1 and TRBJ1-2; no clear D gene. From germline, CDR1 is SQVTM and CDR2 ANQGSEA. The ends were cut back, 4 bases at V and 0 bases at J, with 12 bases in the middle. This CDR3 comprises 14 residues. This chain's CDR3 is CSVGPRQANYGYTF. In DNA form, the CDR3 reads TGCAGCGTTGGCCCCCGCCAGGCTAACTATGGCTACACCTTC.

The V gene is TRBV7-2, the J gene TRBJ2-1; 8 bases match TRBD2. J lost 0 bases, V lost 3 bases, and 4 bases had no gene match. The CDR3 is 16 amino acids. The germline V gene encodes CDR1 SGHTA and CDR2 FQGNSA. Written as DNA, the CDR3 is TGTGCCAGCAGCTTTGTGGGGACTAGCTCCTACAATGAGCAGTTCTTC. Translation gives CASSFVGTSSYNEQFF.

The chain combines TRBV9 with TRBJ1-6, with 7 bases identical to TRBD1. This CDR3 is 14 amino acids long. The V gene's germline CDR1 is SGDLS and CDR2 YYNGEE. The J segment lost 8 bases and the V segment lost 3 bases, leaving 5 bases of the junction unmatched. CDR3 sequence reads: CASSGDREDSPLHF. CDR3 DNA sequence: TGTGCCAGCAGCGGCGACAGGGAAGATTCACCCCTCCACTTT.

V is TRBV30 and J is TRBJ1-2; D gene uncertain. Germline V CDR1 and CDR2: GTSNPN, SVGIG (reference sequence). Trimming shortened V by 7 bases and J by 0 bases, and 15 bases separated the two germline ends. This CDR3 spans 14 amino acids. CDR3 sequence reads: CASSPGGANYGYTF. The CDR3 DNA reads as TGTGCCTCCTCTCCCGGCGGGGCTAACTATGGCTACACCTTC. The entire variable domain, with the rest obtained from reference TRBV30 and TRBJ1-2, is as follows: SQTIHQWPATLVQPVGSPLSLECTVEGTSNPNLYWYRQAAGRGLQLLFYSVGIGQISSEVPQNLSASRPQDRQFILSSKKLLLSDSGFYLCASSPGGANYGYTFGSGTRLTVV.

V gene TRBV13 combines with J gene TRBJ2-6; D is uncertain. CDR1 and CDR2 from the germline V gene are PRHDT and FYEKMQ (reference sequence). V lost 5 bases and J 0 bases, leaving 8 bases between the germline ends. The CDR3 contains 15 residues. CDR3 in DNA: TGTGCCAGCAGCGCGGTTGGCTCTGGGGCCAACGTCCTGACTTTC. This sequence encodes CASSAVGSGANVLTF.

The chain joins TRBV29-1 to TRBJ2-5; D remains ambiguous. This CDR3 comprises 13 residues. V lost 3 bases to trimming and J lost 1 base, with 9 bases between them. CDR1 is SQVTM, CDR2 ANQGSEA, per germline. CDR3 amino acids: CSVETVPQETQYF. The CDR3 bases are TGCAGCGTTGAGACCGTCCCCCAAGAGACCCAGTACTTC.